Given below is one T cell receptor beta chain in context. The data stem from a study of control samples from healthy donors and cancer patients. Clones were read by immunoSEQ multiplex PCR, and TCRdb kept only the in-frame ones, dropping some. The repertoire has approximately 170,000 clones, 90% of them found once; the top ten carry around 1.5%. Germline values: CDR1 SGHDT, CDR2 YYEEEE. Trimming cost V 4 bases and J 1 base; bases outside gene matches: 3. This CDR3 comprises 14 residues. This receptor was taken from a woman aged 45-59 years in good health. Sequencing input: blood. The chain combines TRBV5-6 with TRBJ1-2; 8 nucleotides match TRBD1. DNA for the CDR3: TGTGCCAGCAGCGGGACAGGTGATAACTATGGCTACACCTTC. This codes for CASSGTGDNYGYTF.